This TCR beta chain was recorded in a study of CD8+ T cells in alopecia areata. CDR3 length equals 13 residues. V lost 3 bases to trimming and J lost 2 bases, with 7 bases between them. Germline CDR1 reads MGHDK; CDR2 reads SYGVNS. Only a few counts were recorded for this clone. In each case, RNA was isolated and then reverse transcribed into cDNA as the sequencing template. Libraries were prepared by immunoSEQ multiplex PCR; TCRdb keeps only in-frame clonotypes and omits some of them. The table lists roughly 250,000 clones, roughly 69% of them singletons. The sequence derives from a human donor with alopecia areata. The rearrangement links TRBV25-1 to TRBJ2-5; the D call may be TRBD1 or TRBD2 (5 bases each). Sequencing used CD4+ T cells sorted from blood, obtained at week 0. The CDR3 sequence is CASSDWGQETQYF. The CDR3 DNA sequence: TGTGCCAGCAGTGATTGGGGGCAAGAGACCCAGTACTTC.